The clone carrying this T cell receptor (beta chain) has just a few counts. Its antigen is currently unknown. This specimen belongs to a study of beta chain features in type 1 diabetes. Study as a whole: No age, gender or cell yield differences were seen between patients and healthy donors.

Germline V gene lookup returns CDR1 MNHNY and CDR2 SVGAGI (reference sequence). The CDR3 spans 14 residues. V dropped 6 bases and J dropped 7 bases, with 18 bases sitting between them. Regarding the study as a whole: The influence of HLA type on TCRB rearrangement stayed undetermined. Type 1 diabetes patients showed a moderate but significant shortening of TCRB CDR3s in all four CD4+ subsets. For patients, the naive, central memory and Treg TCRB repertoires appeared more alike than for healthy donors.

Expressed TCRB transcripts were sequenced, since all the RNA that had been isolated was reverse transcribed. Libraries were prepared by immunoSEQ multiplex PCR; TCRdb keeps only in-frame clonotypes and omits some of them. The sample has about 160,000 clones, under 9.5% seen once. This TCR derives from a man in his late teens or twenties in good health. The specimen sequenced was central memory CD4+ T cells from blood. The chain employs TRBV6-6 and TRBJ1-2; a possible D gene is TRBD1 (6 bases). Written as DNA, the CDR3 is TGTGCCAGCAGATCAATTCTCACAGGGTCTGGCTACACCTTC. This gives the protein CASRSILTGSGYTF.